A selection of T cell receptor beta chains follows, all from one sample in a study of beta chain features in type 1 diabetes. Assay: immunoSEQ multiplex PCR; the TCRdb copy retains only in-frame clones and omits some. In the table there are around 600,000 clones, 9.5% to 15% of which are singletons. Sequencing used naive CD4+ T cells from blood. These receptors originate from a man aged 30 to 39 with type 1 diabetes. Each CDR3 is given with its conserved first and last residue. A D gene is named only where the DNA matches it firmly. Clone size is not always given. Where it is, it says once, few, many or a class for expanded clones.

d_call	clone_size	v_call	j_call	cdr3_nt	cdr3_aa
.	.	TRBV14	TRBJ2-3	TGTGCCAGCAGGAACTCAGGCACAGATACGCAGTATTTT	CASRNSGTDTQYF
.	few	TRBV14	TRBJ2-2	TGTGCCAGCAGCCGTAACACCGGGGAGCTGTTTTTT	CASSRNTGELFF
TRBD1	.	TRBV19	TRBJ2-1	TGTGCCAGTAGTGACAGGGGAAGCTCCTACAATGAGCAGTTCTTC	CASSDRGSSYNEQFF
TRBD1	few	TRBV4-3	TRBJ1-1	TGCGCCAGCAGCCAAGATCGAACAGGGGACGCCACTGAAGCTTTCTTT	CASSQDRTGDATEAFF
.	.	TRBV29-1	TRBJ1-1	TGCAGCGTCCGGTTGAAGCTATCCGAGGGGACTGAAGCTTTCTTT	CSVRLKLSEGTEAFF
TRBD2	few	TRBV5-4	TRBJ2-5	TGTGCCAGCAGCCCTCAGCGGGGGCGATTCCAAGAGACCCAGTACTTC	CASSPQRGRFQETQYF
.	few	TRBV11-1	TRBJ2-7	TGTGCCAGCAGCTTCCCAGGGGGGTACGAGCAGTACTTC	CASSFPGGYEQYF
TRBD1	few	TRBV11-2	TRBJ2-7	TGTGCCAGCAGCCCAGGGACAGGGTTTACGTACGAGCAGTACTTC	CASSPGTGFTYEQYF
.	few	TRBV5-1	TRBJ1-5	TGCGCCAGCAGCTTGAACGTGGATCAGCCCCAGCATTTT	CASSLNVDQPQHF
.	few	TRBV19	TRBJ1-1	TGTGCCAGTATGGGTCAGGTGAACACTGAAGCTTTCTTT	CASMGQVNTEAFF
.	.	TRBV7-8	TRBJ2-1	TGTGCCAGCAGCCTGGGACGGTGGAATGAGCAGTTCTTC	CASSLGRWNEQFF
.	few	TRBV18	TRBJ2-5	TGTGCCAGCTCACCAGAGATAAGCCAAGAGACCCAGTACTTC	CASSPEISQETQYF
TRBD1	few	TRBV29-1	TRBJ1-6	TGCAGCGTCTCGACAGGGGATTCACCCCTCCACTTT	CSVSTGDSPLHF
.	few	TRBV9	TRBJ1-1	TGTGCCAGCAGCCGCGGGACGGGGAACACTGAAGCTTTCTTT	CASSRGTGNTEAFF
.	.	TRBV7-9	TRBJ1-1	TGTGCCAGCAGCTTAGTGGAGGGAGTCACTGAAGCTTTCTTT	CASSLVEGVTEAFF
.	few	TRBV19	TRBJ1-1	TGTGCCAGTAGAGTGAGTTTGAACACTGAAGCTTTCTTT	CASRVSLNTEAFF
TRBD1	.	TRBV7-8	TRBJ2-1	TGTGCCAGCAGCTTTCCGACAGGGGGTAGTCACAGCTCCTACAATGAGCAGTTCTTC	CASSFPTGGSHSSYNEQFF
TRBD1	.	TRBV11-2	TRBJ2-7	TGTGCCAGCAGCTTAGGTGGGACAGGAAACTCCTACGAGCAGTACTTC	CASSLGGTGNSYEQYF
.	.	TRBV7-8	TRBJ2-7	TGTGCCAGCACCTTCTCACCTCGGCAGGACGAGCAGTACTTC	CASTFSPRQDEQYF
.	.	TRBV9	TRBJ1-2	TGTGCCAGCAGCGTAGGGCAGGGGACTAACTATGGCTACACCTTC	CASSVGQGTNYGYTF
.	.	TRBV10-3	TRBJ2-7	TGTGCCATCAGTGAGTTAGACTACGAGCAGTACTTC	CAISELDYEQYF
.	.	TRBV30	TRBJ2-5	TGTGCCTGGAGCCTACTCCGGCACCAAGAGACCCAGTACTTC	CAWSLLRHQETQYF
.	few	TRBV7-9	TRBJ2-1	TGTGCCAGCAGCTTAGCTGGGGTCTACAATGAGCAGTTCTTC	CASSLAGVYNEQFF
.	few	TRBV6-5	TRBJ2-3	TGTGCCAGCAGTTACAGGCAGGCCACAGATACGCAGTATTTT	CASSYRQATDTQYF
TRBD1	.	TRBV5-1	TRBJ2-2	TGCGCCAGCAGCATTGACAGGGTTCCCGGGGAGCTGTTTTTT	CASSIDRVPGELFF
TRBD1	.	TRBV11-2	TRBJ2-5	TGTGCCAGCAGCTCCCGACCCAGGGGGCTCGAGACCCAGTACTTC	CASSSRPRGLETQYF
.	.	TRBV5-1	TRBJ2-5	TGCGCCAGTCCCCCGGAACCAGCTCGTGAGACCCAGTACTTC	CASPPEPARETQYF
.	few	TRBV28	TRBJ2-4	TGTGCCAGCACCCAAGGGAGAGGGGGCAAAAACATTCAGTACTTC	CASTQGRGGKNIQYF
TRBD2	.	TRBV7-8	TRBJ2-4	TGTGCCAGCAGCCCTGGACTAGCGGGGACAAACATTCAGTACTTC	CASSPGLAGTNIQYF
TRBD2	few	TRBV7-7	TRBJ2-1	TGTGCTAGCAGCCCTCGACTAGCGGGGGGTAGTGAGCAGTTCTTC	CASSPRLAGGSEQFF
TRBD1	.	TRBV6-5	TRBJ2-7	TGTGCCAGCAGGAGGGGGACAGGAGCCTACGAGCAGTACTTC	CASRRGTGAYEQYF
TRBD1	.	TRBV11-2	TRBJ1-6	TGTGCCAGCAGCACCGGACAGGGAGTGAATTCACCCCTCCACTTT	CASSTGQGVNSPLHF
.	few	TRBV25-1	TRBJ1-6	TGTGCCAGCACCGGGCCCACCGGGACTCACTATTCACCCCTCCACTTT	CASTGPTGTHYSPLHF
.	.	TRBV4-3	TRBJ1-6	TGCGCCAGCAGCCAAGGCGAGCAGGGGTCTTCACCCCTCCACTTT	CASSQGEQGSSPLHF
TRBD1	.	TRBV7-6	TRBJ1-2	TGTGCCAGCAGCTTAGCGCAGGGGGAGGACTATGGCTACACCTTC	CASSLAQGEDYGYTF
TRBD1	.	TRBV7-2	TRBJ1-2	TGTGCCAGCAGCTTCGGGGACAGCTATGGCTACACCTTC	CASSFGDSYGYTF
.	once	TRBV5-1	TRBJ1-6	TGCGCCAGCAGCTTGGAGGGAGGAAATTCACCCCTCCACTTT	CASSLEGGNSPLHF
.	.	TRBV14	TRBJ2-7	TGTGCCAGCAGCCAAGTTTTAAACATTAGCACTACCTACGAGCAGTACTTC	CASSQVLNISTTYEQYF
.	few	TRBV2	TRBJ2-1	TGTGCCAGCAATCGACAGGCGGCCTACAATGAGCAGTTCTTC	CASNRQAAYNEQFF
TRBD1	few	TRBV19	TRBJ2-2	TGTGCCAGTAGTATTCCCCGGACAGGGTTAACCGGGGAGCTGTTTTTT	CASSIPRTGLTGELFF